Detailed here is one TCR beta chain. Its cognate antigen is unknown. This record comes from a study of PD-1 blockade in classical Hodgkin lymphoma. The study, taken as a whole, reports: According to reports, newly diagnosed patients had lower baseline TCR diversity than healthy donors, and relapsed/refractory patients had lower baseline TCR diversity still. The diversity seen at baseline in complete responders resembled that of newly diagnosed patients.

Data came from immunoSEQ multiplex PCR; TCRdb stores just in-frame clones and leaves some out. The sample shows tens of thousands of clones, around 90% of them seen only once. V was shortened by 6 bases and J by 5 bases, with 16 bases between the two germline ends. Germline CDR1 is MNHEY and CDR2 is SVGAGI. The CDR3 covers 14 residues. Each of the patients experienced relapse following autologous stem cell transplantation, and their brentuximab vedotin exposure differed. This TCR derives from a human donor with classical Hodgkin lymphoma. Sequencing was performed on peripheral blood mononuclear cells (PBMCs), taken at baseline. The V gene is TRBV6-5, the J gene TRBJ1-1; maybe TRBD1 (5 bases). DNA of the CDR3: TGTGCCAGCAGCTTAGGAGGGGTCGAAACTGAAGCTTTCTTT. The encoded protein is CASSLGGVETEAFF.